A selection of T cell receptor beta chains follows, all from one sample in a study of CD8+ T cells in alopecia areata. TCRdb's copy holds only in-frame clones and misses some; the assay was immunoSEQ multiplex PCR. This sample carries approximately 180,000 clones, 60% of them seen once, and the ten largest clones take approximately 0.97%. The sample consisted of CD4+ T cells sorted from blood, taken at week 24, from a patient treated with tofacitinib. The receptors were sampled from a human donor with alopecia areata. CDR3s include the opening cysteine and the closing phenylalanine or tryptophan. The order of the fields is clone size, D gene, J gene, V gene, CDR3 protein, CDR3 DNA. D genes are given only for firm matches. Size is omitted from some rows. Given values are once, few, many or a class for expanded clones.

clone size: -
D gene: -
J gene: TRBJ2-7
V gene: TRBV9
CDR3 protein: CASSVADGSPSSYEQYF
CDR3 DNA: TGTGCCAGCAGCGTAGCCGACGGCTCACCAAGCTCCTACGAGCAGTACTTC

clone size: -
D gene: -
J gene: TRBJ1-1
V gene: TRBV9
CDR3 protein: CASSGHRAENTEAFF
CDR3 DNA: TGTGCCAGCAGCGGCCACAGGGCGGAGAACACTGAAGCTTTCTTT

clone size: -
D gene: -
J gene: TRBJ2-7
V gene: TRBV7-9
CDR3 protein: CASSLTPTAGEQYF
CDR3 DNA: TGTGCCAGCAGCTTGACTCCGACCGCCGGGGAGCAGTACTTC

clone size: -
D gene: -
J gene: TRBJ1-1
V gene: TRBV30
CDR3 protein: CAWSVQGGWYTEAFF
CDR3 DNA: TGTGCCTGGAGTGTACAAGGCGGTTGGTACACTGAAGCTTTCTTT

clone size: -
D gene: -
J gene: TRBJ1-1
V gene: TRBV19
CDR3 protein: CASSRVEEGNKAFF
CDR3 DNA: TGTGCCAGTAGTAGGGTGGAAGAAGGGAATAAAGCTTTCTTT

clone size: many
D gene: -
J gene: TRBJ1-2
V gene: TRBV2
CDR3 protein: CASNQDLGDGYTF
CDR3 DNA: TGTGCCAGCAATCAGGACCTCGGGGATGGCTACACCTTC

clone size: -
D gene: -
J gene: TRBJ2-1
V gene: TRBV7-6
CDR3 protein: CASSFGQNEQFF
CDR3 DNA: TGTGCCAGCAGCTTCGGACAGAATGAGCAGTTCTTC

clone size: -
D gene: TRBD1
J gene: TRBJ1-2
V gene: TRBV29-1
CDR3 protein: CSVEPITGQVYGYTF
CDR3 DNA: TGCAGCGTTGAACCTATTACTGGACAGGTCTATGGCTACACCTTC

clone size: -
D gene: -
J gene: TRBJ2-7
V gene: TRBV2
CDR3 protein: CASSESTWASYEQYF
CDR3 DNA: TGTGCCAGCAGTGAAAGTACCTGGGCCTCCTACGAGCAGTACTTC

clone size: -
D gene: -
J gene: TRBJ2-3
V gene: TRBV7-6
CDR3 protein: CASSLNGRNLGTDTQYF
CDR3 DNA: TGTGCCAGCAGCTTAAACGGTCGGAACCTTGGCACAGATACGCAGTATTTT

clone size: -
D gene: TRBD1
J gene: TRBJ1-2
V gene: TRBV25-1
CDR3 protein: CASSEPDRTLGYTF
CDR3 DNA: TGTGCCAGCAGTGAACCGGACAGGACTCTTGGCTACACCTTC

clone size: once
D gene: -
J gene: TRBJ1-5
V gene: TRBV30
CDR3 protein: CAWSNTAFNQPQHF
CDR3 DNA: TGTGCCTGGAGTAACACAGCCTTCAATCAGCCCCAGCATTTT

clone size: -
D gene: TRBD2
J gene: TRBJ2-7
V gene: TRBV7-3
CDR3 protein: CASSRTSGGSYEQYF
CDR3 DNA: TGTGCCAGCAGTCGGACTAGCGGGGGGTCCTACGAGCAGTACTTC

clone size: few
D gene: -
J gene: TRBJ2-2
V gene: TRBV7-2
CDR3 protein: CASSLTNTGELFF
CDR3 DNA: TGTGCCAGCAGCCTGACGAACACCGGGGAGCTGTTTTTT

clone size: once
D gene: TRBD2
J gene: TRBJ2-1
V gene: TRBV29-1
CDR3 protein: CSVEIAGGSSYNEQFF
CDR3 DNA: TGCAGCGTTGAGATAGCGGGGGGGAGCTCCTACAATGAGCAGTTCTTC

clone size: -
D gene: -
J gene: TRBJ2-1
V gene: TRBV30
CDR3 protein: CAWSVQAGDEQFF
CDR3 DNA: TGTGCCTGGAGTGTACAGGCAGGGGATGAGCAGTTCTTC

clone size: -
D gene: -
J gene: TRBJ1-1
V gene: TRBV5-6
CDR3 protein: CASTPRTETLTEAFF
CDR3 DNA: TGTGCCAGCACCCCTCGGACGGAGACGTTAACTGAAGCTTTCTTT

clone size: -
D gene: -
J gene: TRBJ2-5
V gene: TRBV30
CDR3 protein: CAWGRARETQYF
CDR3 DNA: TGTGCCTGGGGCAGGGCCCGGGAGACCCAGTACTTC

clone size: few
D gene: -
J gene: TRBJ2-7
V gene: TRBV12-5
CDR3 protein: CASGEGDYEQYF
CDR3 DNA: TGTGCTAGTGGCGAAGGGGACTACGAGCAGTACTTC

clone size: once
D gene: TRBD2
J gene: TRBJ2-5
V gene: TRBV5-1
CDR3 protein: CASSREAGGRQETQYF
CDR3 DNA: TGCGCCAGCAGCAGGGAAGCGGGGGGCCGCCAAGAGACCCAGTACTTC

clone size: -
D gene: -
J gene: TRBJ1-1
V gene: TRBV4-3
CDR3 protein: CASSQVVGNTEAFF
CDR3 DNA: TGCGCCAGCAGCCAAGTCGTGGGAAACACTGAAGCTTTCTTT

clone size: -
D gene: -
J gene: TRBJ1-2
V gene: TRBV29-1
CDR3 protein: CSVGGETYGYTF
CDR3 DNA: TGCAGCGTTGGAGGGGAGACCTATGGCTACACCTTC

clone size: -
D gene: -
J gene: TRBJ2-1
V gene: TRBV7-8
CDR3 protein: CASSFLGYNEQFF
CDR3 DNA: TGTGCCAGCAGCTTCCTCGGTTACAATGAGCAGTTCTTC

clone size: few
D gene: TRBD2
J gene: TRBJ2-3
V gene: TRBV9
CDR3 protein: CASTTGGLTDTQYF
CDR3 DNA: TGTGCCAGCACGACGGGGGGGTTGACAGATACGCAGTATTTT

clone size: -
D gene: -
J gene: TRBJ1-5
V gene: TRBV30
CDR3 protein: CAWSVNRGNQPQHF
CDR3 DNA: TGTGCCTGGAGTGTAAACAGAGGCAATCAGCCCCAGCATTTT

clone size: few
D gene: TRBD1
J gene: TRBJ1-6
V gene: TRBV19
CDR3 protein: CASKTSGTGDSPLHF
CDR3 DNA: TGTGCCAGTAAGACCTCCGGGACAGGGGATTCACCCCTCCACTTT

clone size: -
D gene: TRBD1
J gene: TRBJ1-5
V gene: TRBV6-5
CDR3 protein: CATRQGDNQPQHF
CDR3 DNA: TGTGCCACGCGGCAGGGGGACAATCAGCCCCAGCATTTT

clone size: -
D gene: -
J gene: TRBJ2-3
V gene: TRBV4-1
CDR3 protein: CASSQETRTDTQYF
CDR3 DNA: TGCGCCAGCAGCCAAGAAACGCGCACAGATACGCAGTATTTT

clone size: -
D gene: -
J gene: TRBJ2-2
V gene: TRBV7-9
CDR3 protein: CASSGGPDTGELFF
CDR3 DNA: TGTGCCAGCAGCGGGGGGCCGGACACCGGGGAGCTGTTTTTT

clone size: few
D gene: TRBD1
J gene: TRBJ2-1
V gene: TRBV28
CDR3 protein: CASSPGQGARFEQFF
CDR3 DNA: TGTGCCAGCAGCCCCGGACAGGGGGCGAGGTTTGAGCAGTTCTTC

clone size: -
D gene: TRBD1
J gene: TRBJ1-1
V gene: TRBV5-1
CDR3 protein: CASTLDRARPNTEAFF
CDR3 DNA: TGCGCCAGCACCCTCGACAGGGCCCGGCCGAACACTGAAGCTTTCTTT

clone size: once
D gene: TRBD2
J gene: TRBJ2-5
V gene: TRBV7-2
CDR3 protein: CASSLGGGGASFQTQYF
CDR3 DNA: TGTGCCAGCAGCTTAGGCGGCGGGGGGGCCAGTTTTCAGACCCAGTACTTC

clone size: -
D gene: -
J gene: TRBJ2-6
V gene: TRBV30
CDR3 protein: CAWTWTGANVLTF
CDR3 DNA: TGTGCCTGGACTTGGACTGGGGCCAACGTCCTGACTTTC

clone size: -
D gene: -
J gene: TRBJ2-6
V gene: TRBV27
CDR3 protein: CASSYGSGANVLTF
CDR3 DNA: TGTGCCAGCAGTTACGGTTCTGGGGCCAACGTCCTGACTTTC

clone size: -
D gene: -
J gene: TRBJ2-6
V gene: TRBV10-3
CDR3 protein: CAISSGRATGANVLTF
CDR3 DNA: TGTGCCATCAGTTCCGGACGGGCAACCGGAGCCAACGTCCTGACTTTC

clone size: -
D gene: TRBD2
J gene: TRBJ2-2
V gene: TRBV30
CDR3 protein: CAWSVRDGGSGTGELFF
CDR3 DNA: TGTGCCTGGAGTGTACGGGACGGGGGGTCGGGCACCGGGGAGCTGTTTTTT

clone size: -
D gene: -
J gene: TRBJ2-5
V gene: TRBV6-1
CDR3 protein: CASRGLQLQETQYF
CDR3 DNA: TGTGCCAGCAGGGGTTTACAGCTACAAGAGACCCAGTACTTC

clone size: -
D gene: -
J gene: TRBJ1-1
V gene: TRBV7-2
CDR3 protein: CASSAKGVGQAFF
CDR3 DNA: TGTGCCAGCAGCGCAAAGGGCGTTGGGCAAGCTTTCTTT

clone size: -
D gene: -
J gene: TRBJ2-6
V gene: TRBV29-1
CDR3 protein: CSALRTDPQGPGANVLTF
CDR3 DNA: TGCAGCGCCCTCCGTACTGATCCACAGGGCCCTGGGGCCAACGTCCTGACTTTC

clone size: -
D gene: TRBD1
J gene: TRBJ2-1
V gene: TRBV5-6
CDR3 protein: CASSLRTGTHSYNEQFF
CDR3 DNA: TGTGCCAGCAGCCTAAGGACAGGGACCCACTCCTACAATGAGCAGTTCTTC

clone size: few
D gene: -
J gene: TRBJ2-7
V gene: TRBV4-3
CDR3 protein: CASSQDLLTESVQYF
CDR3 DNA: TGCGCCAGCAGCCAAGATCTTTTGACCGAATCTGTGCAGTACTTC

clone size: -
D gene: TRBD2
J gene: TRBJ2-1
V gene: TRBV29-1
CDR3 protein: CSVDRMGTSGGVFYNEQFF
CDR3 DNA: TGCAGCGTTGATAGAATGGGTACTAGCGGGGGGGTTTTCTACAATGAGCAGTTCTTC

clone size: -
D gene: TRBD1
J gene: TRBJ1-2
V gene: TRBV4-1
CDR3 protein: CASSQAGQSAYGYTF
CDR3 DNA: TGCGCCAGCAGCCAAGCGGGACAGAGCGCCTATGGCTACACCTTC

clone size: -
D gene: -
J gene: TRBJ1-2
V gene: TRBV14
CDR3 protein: CASSRNQQNYGYTF
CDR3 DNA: TGTGCCAGCAGCCGTAACCAGCAGAACTATGGCTACACCTTC

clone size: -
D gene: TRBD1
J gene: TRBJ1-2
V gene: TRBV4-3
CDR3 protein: CASSQDSGQTNYGYTF
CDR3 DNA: TGCGCCAGCAGCCAAGACTCGGGACAGACTAACTATGGCTACACCTTC

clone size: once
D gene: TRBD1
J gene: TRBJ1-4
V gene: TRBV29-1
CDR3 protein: CSGTGGGEKLFF
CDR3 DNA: TGCAGCGGGACAGGGGGCGGTGAAAAACTGTTTTTT

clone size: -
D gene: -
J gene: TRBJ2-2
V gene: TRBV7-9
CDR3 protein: CASRLTENTGELFF
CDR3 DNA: TGTGCCAGCAGGCTGACAGAGAACACCGGGGAGCTGTTTTTT